The source of this T cell receptor beta chain is a study of blood T cell repertoires in COVID-19. As for the study in general: In each case, the material was cDNA or gDNA derived from T cells, B-cell-depleted T cells, or PBMCs.

Libraries were prepared by immunoSEQ multiplex PCR; TCRdb keeps only in-frame clonotypes and omits some of them. This sample carries about 340,000 clones, around 80% of them seen once, and the ten largest clones take 2.5% to 3.5%. Germline lookup yields CDR1 SGHTA and CDR2 FQGNSA. This CDR3 is built from 13 residues. With V trimmed by 6 bases and J by 4 bases, 4 bases remained unmatched. The V and J genes are TRBV7-2 and TRBJ2-3, with TRBD2 identical over 7 bases. This receptor was obtained from a man younger than 45 with active or convalescent COVID-19. The sample taken for sequencing was peripheral blood. The DNA for the CDR3 is TGTGCCAGCAGGGGCCGGGAGGCAGATACGCAGTATTTT. Its protein is CASRGREADTQYF.